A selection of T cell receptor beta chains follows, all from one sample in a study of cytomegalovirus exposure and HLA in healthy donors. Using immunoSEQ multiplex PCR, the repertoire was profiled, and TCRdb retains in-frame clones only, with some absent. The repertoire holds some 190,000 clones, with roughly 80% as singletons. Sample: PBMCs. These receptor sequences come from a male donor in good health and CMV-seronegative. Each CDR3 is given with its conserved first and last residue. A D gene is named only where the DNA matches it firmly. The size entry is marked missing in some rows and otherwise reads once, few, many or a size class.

CDR3 protein: CASSLLGAGDEQYF
CDR3 DNA: TGTGCCAGCAGCTTACTCGGTGCAGGGGACGAGCAGTACTTC
D gene: -
J gene: TRBJ2-7
clone size: -
V gene: TRBV7-3

CDR3 protein: CASSQGPTVSNQPQHF
CDR3 DNA: TGCGCCAGCAGCCAAGGTCCGACAGTTAGCAATCAGCCCCAGCATTTT
D gene: -
J gene: TRBJ1-5
clone size: -
V gene: TRBV4-1

CDR3 protein: CASRGGQAAGYTF
CDR3 DNA: TGTGCCAGCAGAGGTGGACAGGCCGCCGGCTACACCTTC
D gene: TRBD1
J gene: TRBJ1-2
clone size: few
V gene: TRBV6-1

CDR3 protein: CASSLGLWTVPPSNEQFF
CDR3 DNA: TGCGCCAGCAGCTTGGGACTCTGGACAGTCCCACCCAGCAATGAGCAGTTCTTC
D gene: -
J gene: TRBJ2-1
clone size: -
V gene: TRBV5-1

CDR3 protein: CASKFRTDRGSYEQYF
CDR3 DNA: TGCGCCAGCAAGTTTCGGACAGACAGGGGCTCCTACGAGCAGTACTTC
D gene: TRBD1
J gene: TRBJ2-7
clone size: -
V gene: TRBV5-1

CDR3 protein: CASSIRGASSHEQYF
CDR3 DNA: TGTGCCAGTAGTATTCGGGGGGCTAGTTCCCACGAGCAGTACTTC
D gene: -
J gene: TRBJ2-7
clone size: -
V gene: TRBV19

CDR3 protein: CASRGGTELTGELFF
CDR3 DNA: TGCGCCAGCAGAGGCGGGACAGAGCTCACCGGGGAGCTGTTTTTT
D gene: -
J gene: TRBJ2-2
clone size: -
V gene: TRBV5-1

CDR3 protein: CASSPGWTEAFF
CDR3 DNA: TGTGCCAGCAGCCCGGGGTGGACTGAAGCTTTCTTT
D gene: -
J gene: TRBJ1-1
clone size: -
V gene: TRBV11-2

CDR3 protein: CSVLTGFNYGYTF
CDR3 DNA: TGCAGCGTTCTGACAGGCTTTAACTATGGCTACACCTTC
D gene: -
J gene: TRBJ1-2
clone size: -
V gene: TRBV29-1

CDR3 protein: CAISAGTGDYNEQFF
CDR3 DNA: TGTGCCATCAGCGCCGGGACAGGGGACTACAATGAGCAGTTCTTC
D gene: TRBD1
J gene: TRBJ2-1
clone size: -
V gene: TRBV10-3

CDR3 protein: CASSLRKRGSQETQYF
CDR3 DNA: TGTGCCAGCAGCCTTCGAAAGCGGGGGAGTCAAGAGACCCAGTACTTC
D gene: TRBD2
J gene: TRBJ2-5
clone size: few
V gene: TRBV14

CDR3 protein: CASSFERGGSYEQYF
CDR3 DNA: TGTGCCAGCAGCTTCGAGCGGGGAGGCTCCTACGAGCAGTACTTC
D gene: TRBD2
J gene: TRBJ2-7
clone size: -
V gene: TRBV7-9

CDR3 protein: CASSLLAGENNEQFF
CDR3 DNA: TGTGCCAGCAGCCTACTAGCGGGGGAAAACAATGAGCAGTTCTTC
D gene: TRBD2
J gene: TRBJ2-1
clone size: -
V gene: TRBV9

CDR3 protein: CASSGTGGYGYPF
CDR3 DNA: TGCGCCAGCAGCGGGACAGGGGGCTATGGCTACCCCTTC
D gene: TRBD1
J gene: TRBJ1-2
clone size: once
V gene: TRBV5-1

CDR3 protein: CASSNWASGGGEQYF
CDR3 DNA: TGTGCCAGCAGCAACTGGGCTAGCGGGGGCGGCGAGCAGTACTTC
D gene: TRBD2
J gene: TRBJ2-7
clone size: -
V gene: TRBV5-8

CDR3 protein: CASSLELLNEQFF
CDR3 DNA: TGCGCCAGCAGCTTGGAACTTCTTAATGAGCAGTTCTTC
D gene: -
J gene: TRBJ2-1
clone size: -
V gene: TRBV5-1

CDR3 protein: CASSTSTGGGETQYF
CDR3 DNA: TGTGCCAGTAGTACCTCGACAGGGGGTGGAGAGACCCAGTACTTC
D gene: TRBD1
J gene: TRBJ2-5
clone size: -
V gene: TRBV19

CDR3 protein: CASSYRGNQPQHF
CDR3 DNA: TGTGCCAGCAGTTACAGGGGGAATCAGCCCCAGCATTTT
D gene: -
J gene: TRBJ1-5
clone size: -
V gene: TRBV6-5

CDR3 protein: CASSFSGTGNSYEQYF
CDR3 DNA: TGTGCCAGCAGTTTCTCCGGGACAGGGAATTCCTACGAGCAGTACTTC
D gene: TRBD1
J gene: TRBJ2-7
clone size: -
V gene: TRBV28

CDR3 protein: CASSPPGGGYTF
CDR3 DNA: TGTGCCAGCAGTCCCCCAGGGGGCGGCTACACCTTC
D gene: TRBD1
J gene: TRBJ1-2
clone size: -
V gene: TRBV28

CDR3 protein: CASSLIPIHFDSYEQYF
CDR3 DNA: TGTGCCAGCAGCTTAATCCCAATTCACTTCGACTCCTACGAGCAGTACTTC
D gene: -
J gene: TRBJ2-7
clone size: -
V gene: TRBV7-3

CDR3 protein: CASNPGQTNTGELFF
CDR3 DNA: TGTGCCAGCAACCCGGGACAGACGAACACCGGGGAGCTGTTTTTT
D gene: TRBD1
J gene: TRBJ2-2
clone size: -
V gene: TRBV7-9

CDR3 protein: CASSDSLGSGYTF
CDR3 DNA: TGTGCCAGCAGTGACAGCCTGGGCAGCGGCTACACCTTC
D gene: -
J gene: TRBJ1-2
clone size: once
V gene: TRBV6-5

CDR3 protein: CASSHRYTDTQYF
CDR3 DNA: TGCGCCAGCAGCCATCGGTACACAGATACGCAGTATTTT
D gene: -
J gene: TRBJ2-3
clone size: few
V gene: TRBV4-3

CDR3 protein: CASSLAGGGGYTF
CDR3 DNA: TGTGCCAGCAGCTTGGCCGGCGGTGGAGGCTACACCTTC
D gene: -
J gene: TRBJ1-2
clone size: -
V gene: TRBV5-6

CDR3 protein: CASSDQTGYGYTF
CDR3 DNA: TGTGCCAGCAGTGACCAGACAGGATATGGCTACACCTTC
D gene: -
J gene: TRBJ1-2
clone size: -
V gene: TRBV28

CDR3 protein: CASSNPDRAYGYTF
CDR3 DNA: TGTGCCAGTAGTAATCCGGACAGGGCCTATGGCTACACCTTC
D gene: TRBD1
J gene: TRBJ1-2
clone size: few
V gene: TRBV19

CDR3 protein: CASSSGMGLTQHF
CDR3 DNA: TGTGCCAGCAGCTCAGGAATGGGGCTAACCCAGCATTTT
D gene: -
J gene: TRBJ1-5
clone size: -
V gene: TRBV7-9

CDR3 protein: CASSPGTSGTSTDTQYF
CDR3 DNA: TGCGCCAGCAGCCCGGGGACTAGCGGAACTAGCACAGATACGCAGTATTTT
D gene: TRBD2
J gene: TRBJ2-3
clone size: -
V gene: TRBV5-1

CDR3 protein: CASSSGVTGETQYF
CDR3 DNA: TGTGCCAGCTCGAGCGGAGTCACGGGAGAGACCCAGTACTTC
D gene: -
J gene: TRBJ2-5
clone size: -
V gene: TRBV5-6

CDR3 protein: CASSSGSEDIQYF
CDR3 DNA: TGTGCCAGCAGCTCCGGGTCGGAGGACATTCAGTACTTC
D gene: -
J gene: TRBJ2-4
clone size: -
V gene: TRBV7-3

CDR3 protein: CASKQDVRNQPQHF
CDR3 DNA: TGCGCCAGCAAACAGGATGTCCGCAATCAGCCCCAGCATTTT
D gene: -
J gene: TRBJ1-5
clone size: -
V gene: TRBV4-1

CDR3 protein: CASSLAGGSSYEQYF
CDR3 DNA: TGTGCCAGTAGTTTGGCAGGGGGTAGCTCCTACGAGCAGTACTTC
D gene: TRBD1
J gene: TRBJ2-7
clone size: -
V gene: TRBV19

CDR3 protein: CASSEGLGGYEQYF
CDR3 DNA: TGTGCCAGCAGTGAAGGGCTCGGGGGGTACGAGCAGTACTTC
D gene: TRBD2
J gene: TRBJ2-7
clone size: -
V gene: TRBV6-1

CDR3 protein: CASSVLQETQYF
CDR3 DNA: TGTGCCAGCAGCGTACTCCAAGAGACCCAGTACTTC
D gene: -
J gene: TRBJ2-5
clone size: -
V gene: TRBV7-2